Included here is one T cell receptor beta chain sequence, with context. V was clipped by 0 bases and J by 5 bases, with 25 bases between them. The germline CDR1 and CDR2 sequences are SGHVS and FNYEAQ. This CDR3 spans 19 amino acids. Sequenced by immunoSEQ multiplex PCR; TCRdb stores in-frame clones only, minus some. This table holds around 41,000 clones, more than 70% found once. This sample was included in a study of control samples from healthy donors and cancer patients. The sequence was collected from a woman in her sixties or seventies with lung cancer. The gene calls are TRBV7-6 and TRBJ2-5; D might be TRBD1 (6 bases). The source material was PBMCs. DNA for the CDR3: TGTGCCAGCAGCTTAGCCCCCTGGAACCTCCTACAGGGCTTGGAGACCCAGTACTTC. Protein product: CASSLAPWNLLQGLETQYF.